This T cell receptor (beta chain) derives from a study of blood T cells in healthy people across ages. The CDR3 consists of 15 residues. CDR1 MNHNY and CDR2 SVGAGI come from the germline V gene (reference sequence). Trimming took 6 bases from V and 2 from J, leaving 11 bases between them. Alongside a J-beta primer mix, a sample-barcoded 5' primer served in a second PCR lasting roughly 7 to 11 cycles. TCRdb itself ran the 5' RACE reads through MiXCR, one entry per CDR3 protein. The sample records approximately 1.5 million distinct CDR3 sequences, less than 45% being singletons. The TCR comes from a woman aged 18-29 years in good health. V and J are TRBV6-6 and TRBJ2-6; a possible D gene is TRBD1 (6 bases). The sample comprised blood. The CDR3 DNA reads as TGTGCCAGCAGCCTCGGACAGACTGGGGCCAACGTCCTGACTTTC. Translated: CASSLGQTGANVLTF.